This T cell receptor beta chain is from a study of brain T cells in children with intractable seizures. Study findings and constraints: Pre-surgery blood may have been undersampled, hiding some clones. Only CDR3 sequence similarity suggested viral specificity, without known HCMV serostatus.

From germline, CDR1 is LGHDT and CDR2 YNNKEL (reference sequence). The CDR3 has 17 residues. The V end was cut by 1 base, the J end by 0 bases, with 13 bases between. Clones were sequenced by immunoSEQ multiplex PCR, and TCRdb holds only the in-frame ones, with some missing. The table shows 300,000 to 400,000 clones, with approximately 93% occurring only once. Documented time point: blood from clinic visit 5 months post-surgery; TSC patient then seizure free. Sequencing was limited to surgery cases with top T cell transcript signatures in brain tissue. Patients received at least one anti-epileptic drug before surgery. Points on this clone: What it binds is unknown.

The sample here was peripheral blood, taken 4 to 5 months after surgery. This clonotype was sampled from a boy younger than two with tuberous sclerosis and intractable seizures. The V call is TRBV3-1 (or the pseudogene TRBV3-2), the J call TRBJ1-3; the D is unclear. The CDR3 here is CASSQGVVSFSGNTIYF. The CDR3 DNA sequence: TGTGCCAGCAGCCAAGGCGTGGTCAGCTTCTCTGGAAACACCATATATTTT.